The clone carrying this T cell receptor (beta chain) was observed many times. Germline-derived CDR1 and CDR2 are MNHNS and SASEGT. The CDR3 covers 16 residues. Trimming at V came to 2 bases and at J to 8 bases, leaving 7 bases not matched to a gene. The sample originates from a study of T cells after yellow fever vaccination. TCRdb analysed the 5' RACE reads with MiXCR anew, one entry per CDR3 protein. The table has about 49,000 distinct CDR3 sequences, roughly 7.4% seen once. Sequencing used CD8+ T cells sorted from PBMCs, obtained less than 18 days after the first yellow fever vaccination. This rearrangement joins TRBV6-1 to TRBJ2-1; TRBD2 matches 12 bases. This receptor was taken from a man aged 18 to 29 who received the YFV17D yellow fever vaccine. CDR3 region: CASSELGLAGKDEQFF. CDR3 nucleotides: TGTGCCAGCAGTGAACTAGGACTAGCGGGGAAAGATGAGCAGTTCTTC.